This T cell receptor beta chain was found in a study of blood T cell repertoires in COVID-19 (dated by TCRdb to 2020 to 2022). A note on the overall study: Collaborator samples came from the United States, Italy and Spain and covered acute and convalescent phases of COVID-19. The material from the prospective study consisted of cDNA or gDNA derived from T cells, B-cell-depleted T cells, or PBMCs. Deeply sampled blood TCRbeta repertoires from subjects exposed to, actively infected with, or recovered from COVID-19 were included in the dataset. A de-identified subject ID, COVID-19 status, age in years and sex were almost always included in the sample metadata. Where HLA class I and class II types were available, the types were taken from metadata supplied by the sample provider, not from assay-based typing. The repertoires were released in a freely available public database meant as a resource for research on the immune response to SARS-CoV-2. The samples were drawn from two sources: the first 160 participants of the ongoing ImmuneRACE study, and 1,200 or so subjects contributed by 6 global collaborators. Results and caveats for the whole study, not just this receptor: Clinical and demographic metadata were provided uncurated, with the amount varying by source and participant.

TCRbeta CDR3 regions were amplified from genomic DNA using the immunoSEQ Assay, a bias-controlled multiplex PCR. As for how the authors treated the data: The number of nucleated cells in each sample was estimated from the amplification of reference gene primers within the assay. To quantify the absolute abundance of each unique TCRbeta CDR3 rearrangement, sequence reads were collapsed and filtered. For each sample, productive Simpson clonality was calculated as the square root of Simpson's diversity index over productive rearrangements. The immuneACCESS repertoire file appears here via TCRdb, limited to in-frame rearrangements. These files lack a portion of the clones; in checked studies, under half of the deficit traces to unresolved V genes, and the cause of the others is not known. For V, J and clone size, that table is used; D and trimming come from the DNA. The sample table shows some 16,000 clones, and 80% to 90% are seen once. The ten largest account for 20% to 25% of the sample.

The collaborating institutions used their own protocols to collect whole blood in K2EDTA tubes. For TCRbeta analysis, collaborator samples were shipped as frozen whole blood, as isolated PBMCs, or as DNA extracted from either sample type. Worth noting for this clone: Its antigen has not been determined. Per-nucleotide qualities are absent, and no much larger clonotype sits a single base away.

Trimming leaves V shorter by 7 bases and J shorter by 0 bases, with the junction holding 12 bases beyond the gene matches. Looking up the germline V gene yields CDR1 MNHEY and CDR2 SVGEGT. The CDR3 has 17 amino acids, counting the end cysteine and phenylalanine. Only the CDR3 region is kept as DNA, spanning 51 bases read in frame from base 1. Recombination linked TRBV6-2 or TRBV6-3 to TRBJ2-4; 7 bases in the middle match TRBD1. Sequencing was carried out using peripheral blood. This clonotype originated in an elderly man with active COVID-19. The CDR3 sequence is CASTPEDRLKAKNIQYF. The DNA is as follows: TGTGCCAGCACCCCCGAGGACAGGTTAAAAGCCAAAAACATTCAGTACTTC.